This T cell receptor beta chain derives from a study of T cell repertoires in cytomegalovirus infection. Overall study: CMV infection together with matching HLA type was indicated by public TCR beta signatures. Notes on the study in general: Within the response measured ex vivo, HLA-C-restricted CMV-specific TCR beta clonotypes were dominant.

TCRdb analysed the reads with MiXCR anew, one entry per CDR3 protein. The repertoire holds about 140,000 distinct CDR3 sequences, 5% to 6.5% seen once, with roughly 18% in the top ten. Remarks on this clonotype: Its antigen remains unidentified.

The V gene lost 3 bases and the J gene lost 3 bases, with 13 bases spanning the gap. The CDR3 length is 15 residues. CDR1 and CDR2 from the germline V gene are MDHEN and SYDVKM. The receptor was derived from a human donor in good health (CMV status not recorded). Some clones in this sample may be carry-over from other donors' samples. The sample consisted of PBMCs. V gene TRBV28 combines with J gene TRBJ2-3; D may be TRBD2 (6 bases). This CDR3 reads CASSLRTSITDTQYF. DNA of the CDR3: TGTGCCAGCAGTTTGAGAACTAGCATAACAGATACGCAGTATTTT.